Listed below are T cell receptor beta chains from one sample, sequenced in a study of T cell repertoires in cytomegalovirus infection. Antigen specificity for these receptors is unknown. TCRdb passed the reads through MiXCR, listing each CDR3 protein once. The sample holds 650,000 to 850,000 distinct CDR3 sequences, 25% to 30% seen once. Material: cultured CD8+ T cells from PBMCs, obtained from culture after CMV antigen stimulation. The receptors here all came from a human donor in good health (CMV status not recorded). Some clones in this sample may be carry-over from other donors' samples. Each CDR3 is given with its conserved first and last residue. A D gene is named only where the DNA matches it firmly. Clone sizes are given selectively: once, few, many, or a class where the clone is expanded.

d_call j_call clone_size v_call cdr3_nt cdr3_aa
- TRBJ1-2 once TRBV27 TGTGCCAGCAGTTTGTCAGGGGCAACTAACTATGGCTACACCTTC CASSLSGATNYGYTF
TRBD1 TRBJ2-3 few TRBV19 TGTGCCAGTAGTATACAGGGGGCAGGGGCAGATACGCAGTATTTT CASSIQGAGADTQYF
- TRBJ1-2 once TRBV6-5 TGTGCCAGCAGTCTCCGCAGGTCAGGGGTTGGTGGCTACACCTTC CASSLRRSGVGGYTF
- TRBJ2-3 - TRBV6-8 TGTGCCAGCAGTCTGGGGGCTCTGAGGCCGACAGATACGCAGTATTTT CASSLGALRPTDTQYF
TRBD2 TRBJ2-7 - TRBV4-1 TGCGCCAGCAGCCTCCCATCTAGCGGGGGCTACGAGCAGTACTTC CASSLPSSGGYEQYF
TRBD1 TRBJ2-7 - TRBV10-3 TGTGCCATCAGGGGGACAGGGGGCCACTACGAGCAGTACTTC CAIRGTGGHYEQYF
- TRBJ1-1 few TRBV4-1 TGCGCCAGCAGCCAAGGGGAAGGGTTTCCCACTGAAGCTTTCTTT CASSQGEGFPTEAFF
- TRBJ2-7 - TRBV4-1 TGCGCCAGCAGCCAAGTCGGGACACCCTCCTACGAGCAGTACTTC CASSQVGTPSYEQYF
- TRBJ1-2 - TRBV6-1 TGTGCCAGTTGGACAGCCGGATATGGCTACACCTTC CASWTAGYGYTF
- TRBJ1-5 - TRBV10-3 TGTGCCATCAGTGAGTCTTACGGGACATACTATCAGCCCCAGCATTTT CAISESYGTYYQPQHF
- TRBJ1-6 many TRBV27 TGTGCCAGCAGTATCGGACAAGGCAAACCCCTCCACTTT CASSIGQGKPLHF
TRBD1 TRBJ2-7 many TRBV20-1 TGCAGTGCTAGGAGGACAGGGGACTCCTACGAGCAGTACTTC CSARRTGDSYEQYF
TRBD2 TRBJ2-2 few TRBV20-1 TGCAGTGCTCCTTACAGCGGGAGGGGCACCGGGGAGCTGTTTTTT CSAPYSGRGTGELFF
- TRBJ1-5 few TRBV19 TGTGCCAGTACTTGGGGTTTGGCTAGCAATCAGCCCCAGCATTTT CASTWGLASNQPQHF
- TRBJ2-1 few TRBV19 TGTGCCAGTAGTATAGATGACTCAGGGACTTCCTACAATGAGCAGTTCTTC CASSIDDSGTSYNEQFF
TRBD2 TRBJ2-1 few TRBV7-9 TGTGCCAGCAGCGTCCCAGCGGGGGCCTACAATGAGCAGTTCTTC CASSVPAGAYNEQFF
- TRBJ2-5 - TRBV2 TGTGCCAGCAGTGATATTAAGGAGACCCGGTACTTC CASSDIKETRYF
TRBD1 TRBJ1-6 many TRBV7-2 TGTGCCAGCAGCGCACGGGACAGGGTAGAGTCACCCCTCCACTTT CASSARDRVESPLHF
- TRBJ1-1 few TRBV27 TGTGCCAGCAGTTTATCGTGGAGCCAGATGAACACTGAAGCTTTCTTT CASSLSWSQMNTEAFF
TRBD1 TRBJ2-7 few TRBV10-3 TGTGCCATCAGTGAGTCTCAACAGGGGTGGTACGAGCAGTACTTC CAISESQQGWYEQYF
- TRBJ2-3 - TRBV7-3 TGTGCCAGCAGCTTAATGACGACAGATACGCAGTATTTT CASSLMTTDTQYF
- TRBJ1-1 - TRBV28 TGTGCCAGCAGTTCCCAATTGATTTCTACGAACACTGAAGCTTTCTTT CASSSQLISTNTEAFF
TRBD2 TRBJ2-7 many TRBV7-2 TGTGCCAGCAGCGTCGGGGGGGAACTTTACGAGCAGTACTTC CASSVGGELYEQYF
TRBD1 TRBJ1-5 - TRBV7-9 TGTGCCAGCAGCCCGGTCGGGACAGGGACTAATCAGCCCCAGCATTTT CASSPVGTGTNQPQHF
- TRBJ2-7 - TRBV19 TGTGCCAGTAGTTTACAGTGTTACGAGCAGTACTTC CASSLQCYEQYF
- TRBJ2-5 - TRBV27 TGTGCCAGCAGCCCTTGGGGGCAGGGGGAGACCCAGTACTTC CASSPWGQGETQYF
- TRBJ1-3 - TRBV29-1 TGCAGCGTTGAAGAAATATCAGGGAACTTGCTTGCAGGGTCTGGAAACACCATATATTTT CSVEEISGNLLAGSGNTIYF
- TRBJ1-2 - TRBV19 TGTGCCAGTAGTATATTCGGGGACAATCCCTATGGCTACACCTTC CASSIFGDNPYGYTF